The rows below give T cell receptor beta chains drawn from one sample of a study of OX40 agonist ivuxolimab in advanced cancers. This table comes from immunoSEQ multiplex PCR, and its TCRdb copy is limited to in-frame clones, with some not included. The sample includes approximately 94,000 clones, about 89% seen only once; the top ten take approximately 0.16%. The starting material was CD4+ or CD8+ T cells sorted from blood, obtained in a trial of the OX40 agonist ivuxolimab. The source of these receptors is an adult with an advanced solid tumor such as melanoma, head and neck, liver or kidney cancer. The CDR3 runs from the conserved cysteine through the conserved F or W. The D gene is left open where the match is weak. Size is omitted from some rows. Given values are once, few, many or a class for expanded clones.

TRBV7-8	TRBD1	TRBJ2-7	.	CASSLGTGGIKTYEQYF	TGTGCCAGCAGCTTAGGGACAGGGGGCATTAAGACCTACGAGCAGTACTTC
TRBV21-1	.	TRBJ2-1	.	CASSKLPDSYNEQFF	TGTGCCAGCAGCAAACTACCGGATTCCTACAATGAGCAGTTCTTC
TRBV19	TRBD1	TRBJ2-2	.	CASTSSDRGVTGELFF	TGTGCCAGTACCTCCTCCGACAGGGGAGTCACCGGGGAGCTGTTTTTT
TRBV11-2	.	TRBJ1-6	few	CASSLEVAGRSPLHF	TGTGCCAGCAGCTTAGAGGTAGCAGGGCGTTCACCCCTCCACTTT
TRBV27	TRBD2	TRBJ2-1	once	CASSFIPGGPSKNEQFF	TGTGCCAGCAGTTTTATCCCGGGAGGGCCTTCTAAGAATGAGCAGTTCTTC
TRBV27	TRBD1	TRBJ2-7	.	CASSLVGQDSYEQYF	TGTGCCAGCAGTTTAGTGGGACAGGACTCCTACGAGCAGTACTTC
TRBV11-1	TRBD2	TRBJ2-3	.	CASSLRASGSSTQYF	TGTGCCAGCAGCTTAAGGGCTAGCGGGAGTTCTACGCAGTATTTT
TRBV7-8	TRBD2	TRBJ2-7	few	CASSPLTSSEQYF	TGTGCCAGCAGCCCGTTGACTAGCTCCGAGCAGTACTTC
TRBV7-2	.	TRBJ1-3	.	CASSFRDITGNTIYF	TGTGCCAGCAGCTTCCGGGACATCACTGGAAACACCATATATTTT
TRBV15	.	TRBJ1-5	.	CATSNPGQEGGDSNQPQHF	TGTGCCACCAGCAACCCTGGGCAGGAAGGGGGTGATAGCAATCAGCCCCAGCATTTT
TRBV7-3	.	TRBJ2-2	few	CASSLGGKNTGELFF	TGTGCCAGCAGCCTTGGGGGGAAGAACACCGGGGAGCTGTTTTTT
TRBV7-9	.	TRBJ1-6	.	CASSLRNSPLHF	TGTGCCAGCAGCTTGAGGAATTCACCCCTCCACTTT
TRBV30	.	TRBJ2-2	few	CAWSVQGTYTGELFF	TGTGCCTGGAGTGTACAGGGGACTTACACCGGGGAGCTGTTTTTT
TRBV6-1	TRBD1	TRBJ2-7	.	CASSDHASRQGSSPYEQYF	TGTGCCAGCAGTGATCACGCCTCTCGACAGGGGAGCTCGCCCTACGAGCAGTACTTC
TRBV28	TRBD2	TRBJ2-1	once	CASSLGTSGRTYNEQFF	TGTGCCAGCAGTTTAGGGACTAGCGGGAGAACCTACAATGAGCAGTTCTTC
TRBV27	.	TRBJ1-1	.	CASSPLMGGSAFF	TGTGCCAGCAGTCCACTCATGGGGGGCTCAGCTTTCTTT
TRBV19	.	TRBJ2-1	.	CASSRRRGASSYNEQFF	TGTGCCAGTAGTAGACGACGGGGGGCCAGCTCCTACAATGAGCAGTTCTTC
TRBV30	TRBD1	TRBJ1-5	.	CACSGGGGNQPQHF	TGTGCCTGTTCAGGGGGCGGCGGCAATCAGCCCCAGCATTTT
TRBV18	.	TRBJ1-1	once	CASSFGRSGGTEAFF	TGTGCCAGCTCATTCGGACGGTCGGGAGGAACTGAAGCTTTCTTT
TRBV6-1	.	TRBJ2-7	.	CASSEVVYEQYF	TGTGCCAGCAGTGAAGTGGTCTACGAGCAGTACTTC
TRBV29-1	TRBD1	TRBJ2-7	.	CSVDGQGGYEQYF	TGCAGCGTTGACGGACAGGGCGGGTACGAGCAGTACTTC
TRBV6-6	.	TRBJ2-1	.	CASSYSSGLSYNEQFF	TGTGCCAGCAGTTACTCGAGCGGGCTCTCCTACAATGAGCAGTTCTTC
TRBV5-8	.	TRBJ1-2	.	CASSQQGRGYTF	TGTGCCAGCAGCCAACAGGGACGTGGCTACACCTTC
TRBV30	TRBD1	TRBJ1-3	.	CAWRDRAGNTIYF	TGTGCCTGGAGAGACAGGGCTGGAAACACCATATATTTT
TRBV7-9	.	TRBJ1-6	.	CASSLQEYSPLHF	TGTGCCAGCAGCCTTCAAGAGTATTCACCCCTCCACTTT
TRBV5-4	.	TRBJ2-5	once	CASSFGGGETQYF	TGTGCCAGCAGCTTTGGGGGCGGAGAGACCCAGTACTTC
TRBV28	TRBD1	TRBJ2-6	.	CASSLSRTGASSGANVLTF	TGTGCCAGCAGTTTATCCCGGACAGGGGCCAGCTCTGGGGCCAACGTCCTGACTTTC
TRBV29-1	.	TRBJ1-4	few	CSVEDGGAGTNEKLFF	TGCAGCGTTGAAGACGGGGGCGCAGGTACTAATGAAAAACTGTTTTTT
TRBV6-5	.	TRBJ1-1	.	CASSFKSTGNTEAFF	TGTGCCAGCAGTTTCAAATCGACAGGGAACACTGAAGCTTTCTTT
TRBV5-1	TRBD2	TRBJ2-1	.	CASSLGLAGPEQFF	TGCGCCAGCAGCTTGGGACTAGCGGGACCCGAGCAGTTCTTC
TRBV10-1	.	TRBJ2-3	.	CASSRGSTDTQYF	TGCGCCAGCAGTAGGGGGTCTACAGATACGCAGTATTTT
TRBV5-4	TRBD1	TRBJ1-2	.	CASSLGQGAWGYTF	TGTGCCAGCAGCTTGGGACAGGGGGCGTGGGGCTACACCTTC
TRBV5-1	.	TRBJ1-3	once	CASSLSGGSGNTIYF	TGCGCCAGCAGCTTGTCCGGGGGCTCTGGAAACACCATATATTTT
TRBV7-3	TRBD2	TRBJ2-1	.	CASSPIAGAYNEQFF	TGTGCCAGCAGCCCAATAGCGGGAGCCTACAATGAGCAGTTCTTC
TRBV6-4	.	TRBJ1-2	.	CASSRGPSEDYGYTF	TGTGCCAGCAGCCGAGGACCATCGGAGGACTATGGCTACACCTTC
TRBV5-1	TRBD1	TRBJ2-3	.	CASSFSQGAGTDTQYF	TGCGCCAGCAGCTTCTCCCAGGGGGCCGGCACAGATACGCAGTATTTT
TRBV5-1	TRBD2	TRBJ2-1	.	CASSPPLAGGHEQFF	TGCGCCAGCAGCCCCCCCCTAGCGGGGGGGCATGAGCAGTTCTTC
TRBV5-1	TRBD1	TRBJ1-3	.	CASSAGQGARDTIYF	TGCGCCAGCAGCGCCGGACAGGGGGCAAGGGACACCATATATTTT
TRBV5-1	.	TRBJ2-4	.	CASSPGQLRSIDIQYF	TGCGCCAGCAGCCCAGGACAGTTGCGGAGTATTGACATTCAGTACTTC
TRBV2	TRBD1	TRBJ1-5	.	CASSGTGGQPQHF	TGTGCCAGCAGCGGGACAGGGGGTCAGCCCCAGCATTTT
TRBV10-1	.	TRBJ2-3	.	CASSDLYKADTQYF	TGCGCCAGCAGTGATCTGTACAAGGCAGATACGCAGTATTTT
TRBV27	.	TRBJ1-5	.	CASSLSKLKQPQHF	TGTGCCAGCAGTTTATCTAAACTGAAGCAGCCCCAGCATTTT
TRBV6-4	.	TRBJ2-5	few	CASSRGPQETQYF	TGTGCCAGCAGTAGGGGACCCCAAGAGACCCAGTACTTC
TRBV28	.	TRBJ1-2	.	CASSLWGHGYTF	TGTGCCAGCAGTTTATGGGGTCACGGCTACACCTTC
TRBV9	.	TRBJ2-1	.	CASSVDVGEQFF	TGTGCCAGCAGCGTAGATGTGGGTGAGCAGTTCTTC
TRBV7-6	TRBD2	TRBJ2-1	.	CASSSLGTSGRDEQFF	TGTGCCAGCAGCTCTCTCGGGACTAGCGGGCGGGATGAGCAGTTCTTC
TRBV6-6	TRBD1	TRBJ2-7	.	CASRDPDRRYEQYF	TGTGCCAGCAGGGATCCGGACAGGCGCTACGAGCAGTACTTC
TRBV13	.	TRBJ1-6	.	CASSLRRTANSPLHF	TGTGCCAGCAGCTTAAGACGGACAGCCAATTCACCCCTCCACTTT
TRBV5-1	TRBD2	TRBJ2-7	.	CASSPGLAGHYEQYF	TGCGCCAGCAGCCCGGGACTAGCGGGACACTACGAGCAGTACTTC
TRBV5-1	TRBD2	TRBJ2-3	.	CASSFLAGGRNTQYF	TGCGCCAGCAGCTTTCTAGCGGGGGGGCGAAATACGCAGTATTTT
TRBV5-1	.	TRBJ2-5	.	CASREGETQYF	TGCGCCAGCAGGGAGGGTGAGACCCAGTACTTC
TRBV20-1	.	TRBJ1-5	.	CSANNQPQHF	TGCAGTGCCAACAATCAGCCCCAGCATTTT